The T cell receptor (beta chain) under discussion was sequenced for a study of patients and donors after allogeneic stem cell transplantation. MiXCR, run by TCRdb on the RT-PCR reads, gives a single entry per CDR3 protein. The sample shows about 960,000 distinct CDR3 sequences, roughly 18% of them seen only once. The V end lost 0 bases, the J end lost 6 bases, and 10 bases lay between the germline ends. The CDR3 has 13 residues. Germline CDR1 is SGDLS and CDR2 is YYNGEE. This TCR came from a human donor who was either an allogeneic HSCT recipient or a stem cell or donor lymphocyte infusion donor (not recorded which). It is not recorded whose cells these are; they may come from a transplant donor. The sequencing sample was made of blood, either unsorted or a sorted T cell fraction (not recorded which). The chain combines TRBV9 with TRBJ2-7, with unresolved D. CDR3 sequence reads: CASSVDPNGEQYF. The CDR3 DNA reads as TGTGCCAGCAGCGTAGACCCGAACGGCGAGCAGTACTTC.